This T cell receptor beta chain stems from a study of OX40 agonist ivuxolimab in advanced cancers. Study details: Intravenous ivuxolimab was administered to patients every 2 weeks at 0.01 to 10 mg/kg. Study-wide points: The study found that CD8+ T cells averaged more expanded clones than CD4+.

CDR1 is MDHEN, CDR2 SYDVKM, per germline. The V gene lost 3 bases and the J gene lost 8 bases, with 10 bases spanning the gap. The CDR3 is 12 residues long. Only in-frame clones appear in the TCRdb table, and some are missing; sequencing was by immunoSEQ multiplex PCR. The sample consists of approximately 59,000 clones, 84% of them appearing once. A word on this clone: Its antigen is not identified.

The sequence derives from an adult with an advanced solid tumor such as melanoma, head and neck, liver or kidney cancer. The source material was CD4+ or CD8+ T cells sorted from blood, sampled in a trial of the OX40 agonist ivuxolimab. The rearrangement uses TRBV28 and TRBJ1-2; tentatively, D is TRBD1 (5 bases). The CDR3 DNA is TGTGCCAGCAGTTTGTCCAGGGTAGGCTACACCTTC. Its protein product is CASSLSRVGYTF.